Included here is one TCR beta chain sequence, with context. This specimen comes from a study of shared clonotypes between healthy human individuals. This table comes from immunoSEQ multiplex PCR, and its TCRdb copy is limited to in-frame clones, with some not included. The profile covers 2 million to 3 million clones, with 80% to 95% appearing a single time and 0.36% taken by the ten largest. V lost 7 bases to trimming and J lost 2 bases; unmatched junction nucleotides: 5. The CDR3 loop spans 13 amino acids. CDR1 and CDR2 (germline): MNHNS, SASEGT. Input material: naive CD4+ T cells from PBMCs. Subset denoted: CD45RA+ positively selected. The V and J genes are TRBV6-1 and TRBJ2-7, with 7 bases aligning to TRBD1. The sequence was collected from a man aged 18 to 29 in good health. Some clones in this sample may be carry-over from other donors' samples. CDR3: CASTGTVPYEQYF. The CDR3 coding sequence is TGTGCCAGCACTGGGACAGTTCCCTACGAGCAGTACTTC.